This T cell receptor (beta chain) came from a study of cytomegalovirus exposure and HLA in healthy donors. Germline assignment: CDR1 MNHEY and CDR2 SMNVEV (reference sequence). The CDR3 runs 15 residues. V lost 3 bases and J 5 bases, leaving 11 bases between the germline ends. The PCR made use of 60 Vbeta and 13 Jbeta primers. Sequencing used immunoSEQ multiplex PCR; TCRdb keeps in-frame clones, though not all of them. This sample carries around 130,000 clones, with about 2.1% going to the ten biggest clones. Findings and caveats of the study: No immune exposure information besides CMV serostatus was available. Association of a missense DCLRE1C variant with TCR beta V- and J-gene trimming was reported in a later analysis. Upon later analysis, TCR association rates were observed to vary by HLA locus, being highest for DRB1 and lowest for HLA-C. In a later analysis, a genetic analysis reported fewer productive-TCR N-insertions in an Asian-associated ancestry cluster than the cohort average.

To note about this clone: Antigen: not known.

The sequenced sample consisted of PBMCs. This receptor was obtained from a woman aged 60 to 75 in good health and CMV-seronegative. This chain connects TRBV27 to TRBJ1-6; D gene uncertain. The CDR3 protein is CASSLSGNNNSPLHF. The CDR3 nucleotides are TGTGCCAGCAGTTTGAGCGGCAACAATAATTCACCCCTCCACTTT.